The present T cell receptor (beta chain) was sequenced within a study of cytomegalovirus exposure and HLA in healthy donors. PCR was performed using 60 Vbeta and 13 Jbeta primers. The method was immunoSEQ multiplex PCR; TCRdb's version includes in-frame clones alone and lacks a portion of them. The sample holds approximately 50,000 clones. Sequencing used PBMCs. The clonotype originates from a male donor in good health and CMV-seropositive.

CDR3 nucleotide sequence: TGTGCCAGCAGCCCGGCCGGGACAGGGAACACCGGGGAGCTGTTTTTT. This encodes CASSPAGTGNTGELFF. J is TRBJ2-2 and V is TRBV7-8; 8 bases fit TRBD1. This CDR3 is built from 16 residues. Per the germline V gene, CDR1 is SGHVS and CDR2 is FQNEAQ. The trim removed 5 bases at V and 1 base at J, leaving 6 bases unmatched.